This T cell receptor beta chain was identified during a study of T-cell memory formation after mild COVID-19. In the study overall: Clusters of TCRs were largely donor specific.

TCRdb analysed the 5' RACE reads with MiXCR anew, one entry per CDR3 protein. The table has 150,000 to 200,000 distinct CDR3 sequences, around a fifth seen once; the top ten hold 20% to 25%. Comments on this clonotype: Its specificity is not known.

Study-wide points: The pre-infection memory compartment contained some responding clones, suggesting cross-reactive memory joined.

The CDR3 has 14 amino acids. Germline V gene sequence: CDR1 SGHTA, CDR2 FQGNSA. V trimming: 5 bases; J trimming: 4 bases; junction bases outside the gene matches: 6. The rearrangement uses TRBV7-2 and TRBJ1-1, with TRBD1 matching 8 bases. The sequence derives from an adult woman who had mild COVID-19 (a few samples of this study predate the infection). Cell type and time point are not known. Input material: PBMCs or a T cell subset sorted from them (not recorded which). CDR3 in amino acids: CASSLDRGATEAFF. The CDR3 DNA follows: TGTGCCAGCAGCCTAGACAGGGGAGCCACTGAAGCTTTCTTT.